These 14 T cell receptor beta chains were all obtained from the same sample, sequenced in a study of blood T cell repertoires in COVID-19. This table comes from immunoSEQ multiplex PCR, and its TCRdb copy is limited to in-frame clones, with some not included. Of about 110,000 clones detected, 65% to 75% appear once; the ten largest clones hold approximately 0.88%. The sequenced material came from peripheral blood. The origin of the receptors is a human donor with acute or convalescent COVID-19. The donor label of this sample is uncertain.

The chain links TRBV5-1 to TRBJ1-1; no firm D call. The CDR3 spans 14 residues. Germline V CDR1 and CDR2: SGHRS, YFSETQ. Trimming removed 0 bases at V and 4 bases at J, with 10 bases between. The CDR3 sequence is CASSLAQVSTEAFF. DNA for the CDR3: TGCGCCAGCAGCTTGGCCCAGGTGAGCACTGAAGCTTTCTTT.

This chain links TRBV5-6 with TRBJ2-3; D might be TRBD1 (6 bases). CDR1 and CDR2 (germline): SGHDT, YYEEEE. This CDR3 comprises 16 residues. V was trimmed by 3 bases and J by 3 bases, leaving 17 bases between them. In nucleotides, the CDR3 is TGTGCCAGCAGCTCATACAGGGCTGGAGGAACAGATACGCAGTATTTT. Amino acid sequence: CASSSYRAGGTDTQYF.

In this sample, this clone turned up many times. This chain uses TRBV2 with TRBJ1-3; 10 bases match TRBD1. This CDR3 contains 17 residues. The V segment lost 6 bases and the J segment 0 bases; nucleotides outside the gene matches: 8. Germline V lookup: CDR1 SNHLY, CDR2 FYNNEI. The CDR3 coding sequence is TGTGCCAGCAGGGGACGGACAGGGGGTTACTCTGGAAACACCATATATTTT. This gives the protein CASRGRTGGYSGNTIYF.

This chain connects TRBV19 to TRBJ2-2; 10 bases map to TRBD1. There are 16 residues in the CDR3. Per germline, CDR1 LNHDA and CDR2 SQIVND (reference sequence). The V gene end was trimmed by 5 bases and the J gene end by 6 bases; junction bases not matched to a gene: 9. In nucleotides, the CDR3 is TGTGCCAGTAGTTTCCGGGACAGGGGATATCCCGGGGAGCTGTTTTTT. Translation gives CASSFRDRGYPGELFF.

This clone was seen more than once but under ten times. The chain carries TRBV24-1 and TRBJ1-5; D remains ambiguous. V was trimmed by 2 bases and J by 3 bases, leaving 7 bases between them. Germline CDR1 KGHDR, CDR2 SFDVKD. This CDR3 region has 14 residues. The CDR3 loop reads CATSDSRYNQPQHF. The CDR3 DNA sequence: TGTGCCACCAGTGATTCCAGATACAATCAGCCCCAGCATTTT.

This clone was counted between two and nine times. The CDR3 protein is CASSRGVDTQYF. The CDR3 DNA sequence: TGTGCCAGCAGCCGGGGGGTGGATACGCAGTATTTT. The chain combines TRBV12-3 or TRBV12-4 with TRBJ2-3; TRBD2 matches 7 bases. The CDR3 consists of 12 residues. Trimming at V came to 6 bases and at J to 6 bases, leaving 3 bases not matched to a gene.

This chain connects TRBV4-2 to TRBJ2-4; 8 bases align to TRBD2. Trimming at V came to 2 bases and at J to 5 bases, leaving 5 bases not matched to a gene. The CDR3 is 15 amino acids. CDR1 is LGHNA, CDR2 YNFKEQ, per germline. CDR3 amino acids: CASSQLAGGQNIQYF. In nucleotides, the CDR3 is TGTGCCAGCAGCCAATTGGCGGGGGGCCAAAACATTCAGTACTTC.

The chain recombines TRBV2 with TRBJ1-5, with TRBD1 as a possible D gene (6 bases). The CDR3 is 14 amino acids. Trimming removed 6 bases from V and 7 bases from J, with 16 bases in between. Per the germline V gene, CDR1 is SNHLY and CDR2 is FYNNEI. The CDR3 loop reads CASSPRRGGQPQHF. For the CDR3, the DNA is TGTGCCAGCAGCCCGCGAAGGGGGGGGCAGCCCCAGCATTTT.

The gene calls are TRBV28 and TRBJ1-1, with unresolved D. The germline gives CDR1 MDHEN, CDR2 SYDVKM. This CDR3 is built from 12 residues. V was pared by 3 bases and J by 10 bases, with 12 bases between. The CDR3 DNA reads as TGTGCCAGCAGTTTCCTCCTGATCGGAGCTTTCTTT. Its protein product is CASSFLLIGAFF.

The chain combines TRBV19 with TRBJ1-2; no firm D call. Germline CDR1 and CDR2: LNHDA and SQIVND (reference sequence). V was cut by 3 bases and J by 2 bases, with 10 bases left in between. The CDR3 runs to 14 residues. The CDR3 reads CASSINRQNYGYTF. The CDR3 coding sequence is TGTGCCAGTAGTATTAATCGCCAGAACTATGGCTACACCTTC.

CDR3 sequence: CASSSRYRVLPFNQPQHF. In DNA form, the CDR3 reads TGTGCCAGCAGCTCGAGATACAGGGTCCTGCCCTTCAATCAGCCCCAGCATTTT. The J gene is TRBJ1-5, the V gene TRBV13; D may be TRBD1 (6 bases). V lost 4 bases and J 3 bases, leaving 22 bases between the germline ends. Germline V gene lookup returns CDR1 PRHDT and CDR2 FYEKMQ (reference sequence). The CDR3 sequence is 18 residues long.

This chain links TRBV6-5 with TRBJ1-2; possible D gene TRBD1, 6 bases. V lost 5 bases and J lost 2, with 12 bases in between. The CDR3 sequence is 14 residues long. Germline V gene lookup returns CDR1 MNHEY and CDR2 SVGAGI. CDR3 nucleotide sequence: TGTGCCAGCAGTCGACAGGCGATAAACTATGGCTACACCTTC. Translation gives CASSRQAINYGYTF.

The rearrangement joins TRBV5-6 to TRBJ1-4, with TRBD1 identical over 10 bases. The CDR3 spans 15 residues. CDR1 and CDR2 (germline): SGHDT, YYEEEE. V lost 4 bases, J lost 8 bases, and 8 bases stayed unmatched. The CDR3 coding sequence is TGTGCCAGCAGCGTCTCCGGGACAGGGGTGGAAAAACTGTTTTTT. It codes for CASSVSGTGVEKLFF. Using reference TRBV5-6 and TRBJ1-4 for the parts outside the CDR3, the full variable domain is DAGVTQSPTHLIKTRGQQVTLRCSPKSGHDTVSWYQQALGQGPQFIFQYYEEEERQRGNFPDRFSGHQFPNYSSELNVNALLLGDSALYLCASSVSGTGVEKLFFGSGTQLSVL.

The CDR3 DNA reads TGTGCCAGCAGTTTAATCGCAGGTAACACTGAAGCTTTCTTT. Translating it yields CASSLIAGNTEAFF. The chain employs TRBV28 and TRBJ1-1; D not certain. Germline V gene lookup returns CDR1 MDHEN and CDR2 SYDVKM. The CDR3 runs 14 residues. Trimming took 2 bases from V and 2 from J, leaving 9 bases between them.